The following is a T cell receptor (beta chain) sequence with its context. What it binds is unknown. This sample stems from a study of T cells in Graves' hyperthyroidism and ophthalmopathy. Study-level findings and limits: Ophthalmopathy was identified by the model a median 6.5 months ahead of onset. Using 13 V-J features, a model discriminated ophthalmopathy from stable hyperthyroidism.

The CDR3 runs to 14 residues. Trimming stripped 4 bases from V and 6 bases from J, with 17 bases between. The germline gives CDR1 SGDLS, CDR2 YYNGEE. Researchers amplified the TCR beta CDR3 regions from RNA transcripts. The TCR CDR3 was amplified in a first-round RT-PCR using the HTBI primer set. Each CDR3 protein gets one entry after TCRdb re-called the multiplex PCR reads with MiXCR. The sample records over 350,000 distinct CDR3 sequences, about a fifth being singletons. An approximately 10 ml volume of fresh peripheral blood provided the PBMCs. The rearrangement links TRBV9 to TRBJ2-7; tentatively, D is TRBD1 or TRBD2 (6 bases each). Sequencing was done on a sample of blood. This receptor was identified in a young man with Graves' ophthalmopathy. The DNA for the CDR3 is TGTGCCAGCAGCACGCCTGCCGGGGGCGGCGAGCAGTACTTC. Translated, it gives CASSTPAGGGEQYF.